The present T cell receptor beta chain was sequenced within a study of shared clonotypes between healthy human individuals. Study results and limitations: Naive CD4 clonotypes overlapped across a few donors at about 5%. Genetic and exposure-history diversity was limited by the small donor number.

This table comes from immunoSEQ multiplex PCR, and its TCRdb copy is limited to in-frame clones, with some not included. The data show some 2.4 million clones, 93% seen once. Concerning this clone itself: Its target is not known.

The V segment lost 3 bases and the J segment 4 bases; nucleotides outside the gene matches: 18. CDR3 length: 20 residues. CDR1 MDHEN and CDR2 SYDVKM come from the germline V gene. The source material was naive CD4+ T cells from PBMCs. Subset given: CD45RA+ positively selected. This TCR was sampled from a young man in good health. Some clones in this sample may be carry-over from other donors' samples. The chain couples TRBV28 to TRBJ1-4, with TRBD1 identical over 9 bases. The CDR3 here is CASSFLGAGTGISLNEKLFF. Written as DNA, the CDR3 is TGTGCCAGCAGTTTCTTGGGAGCCGGGACAGGGATCTCCCTTAATGAAAAACTGTTTTTT.